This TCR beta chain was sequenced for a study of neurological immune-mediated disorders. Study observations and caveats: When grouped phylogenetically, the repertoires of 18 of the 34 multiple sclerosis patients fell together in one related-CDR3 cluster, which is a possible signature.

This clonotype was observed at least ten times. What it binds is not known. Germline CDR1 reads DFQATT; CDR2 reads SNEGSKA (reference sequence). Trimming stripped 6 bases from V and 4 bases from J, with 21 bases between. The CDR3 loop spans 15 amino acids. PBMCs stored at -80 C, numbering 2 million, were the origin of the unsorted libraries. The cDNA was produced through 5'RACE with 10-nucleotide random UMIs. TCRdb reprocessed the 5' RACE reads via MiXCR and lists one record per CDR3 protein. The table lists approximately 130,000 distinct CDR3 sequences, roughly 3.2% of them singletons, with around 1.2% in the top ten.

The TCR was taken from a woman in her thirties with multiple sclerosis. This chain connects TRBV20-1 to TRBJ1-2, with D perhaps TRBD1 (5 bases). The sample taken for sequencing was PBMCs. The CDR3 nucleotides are TGCAGTGCCCACTCGCGAGGCGGGGCGGGCTATGGCTACACCTTC. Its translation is CSAHSRGGAGYGYTF.